Sequencing of this T cell receptor beta chain was carried out in a study of blood T cell repertoires in COVID-19. The overall study: Samples of COVID-19 (acute and convalescent) were obtained from the United States, Italy and Spain. The analysed material was cDNA or gDNA that came from T cells, B-cell-depleted T cells, or PBMCs.

Original processing notes: Amplification with reference gene primers provided the estimates of nucleated cell counts. Sequenced by immunoSEQ multiplex PCR; TCRdb stores in-frame clones only, minus some. V and J calls and clone size come straight from that table; D and trimming were deduced from the DNA. Among about 210,000 clones listed, 84% were seen once. Patients in Seattle were enrolled during active infection, then followed longitudinally. The V gene end was trimmed by 1 base and the J gene end by 2 bases; junction bases not matched to a gene: 7. This CDR3 is 17 amino acids long. The chain uses TRBV5-7 and TRBJ2-2, with 8 bases aligning to TRBD2. TRBV5-7 is annotated as an ORF whose role is uncertain. Input material: peripheral blood. The receptor's source is a woman of 80 years or more with COVID-19, enrolled during active disease. The CDR3 protein is CASSLISGGQNTGELFF. The DNA for the CDR3 is TGTGCCAGCAGCTTGATAAGCGGGGGCCAAAACACCGGGGAGCTGTTTTTT.